The source of this T cell receptor (beta chain) is a study of response to subunit inactivated influenza vaccine. Study conclusions and caveats: Authors suggested seasonal influenza vaccinations each recruit few new T cells.

This CDR3 contains 14 residues. V was shortened by 6 bases and J by 1 base, with 10 bases between the two germline ends. Germline V gives CDR1 MNHNS, CDR2 SASEGT. Only a few counts were recorded for this clonotype. Its antigen remains unidentified. Using its own MiXCR run on the RT-PCR reads, TCRdb lists one record per CDR3 protein. Here the sample spans roughly 500,000 distinct CDR3 sequences, 16% being singletons. This TCR derives from a man between 50 and 75 years old who received an inactivated influenza vaccine. The rearrangement joins TRBV6-1 to TRBJ2-4; D perhaps matches TRBD1 (6 bases). Specimen: CD4+ T cells sorted from PBMCs, collected around 25 months after vaccination. Written as DNA, the CDR3 is TGTGCCAGCAGGGGTGGACAGGCCAAAAACATTCAGTACTTC. This codes for CASRGGQAKNIQYF.